This T cell receptor (beta chain) stems from a study of blood T cell repertoires in COVID-19. The germline V and J ends were trimmed by 3 bases and 11 bases, with 13 bases remaining between them. The CDR3 length is 12 residues. TCRdb's copy holds only in-frame clones and misses some; the assay was immunoSEQ multiplex PCR. In the table there are 250,000 to 300,000 clones, 89% of which are singletons. The rearrangement joins TRBV12-3 or TRBV12-4 to TRBJ1-1, with a possible D match to TRBD1 (6 bases). The receptor's source is a man over 45 with acute or convalescent COVID-19. Sequencing was done on a sample of peripheral blood. Here the CDR3 reads CASSFPGHGAFF. CDR3 nucleotide sequence: TGTGCCAGCAGTTTTCCGGGACATGGGGCTTTCTTT.